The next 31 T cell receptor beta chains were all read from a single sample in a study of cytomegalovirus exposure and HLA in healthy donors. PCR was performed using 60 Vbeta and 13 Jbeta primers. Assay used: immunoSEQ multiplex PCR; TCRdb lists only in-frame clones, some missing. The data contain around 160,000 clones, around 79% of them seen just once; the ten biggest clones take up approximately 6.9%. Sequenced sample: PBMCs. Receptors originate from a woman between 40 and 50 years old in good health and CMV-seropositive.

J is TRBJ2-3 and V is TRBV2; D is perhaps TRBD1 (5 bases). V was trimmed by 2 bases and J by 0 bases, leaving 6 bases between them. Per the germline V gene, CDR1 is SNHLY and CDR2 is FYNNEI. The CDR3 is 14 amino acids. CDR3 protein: CASSEQGSTDTQYF. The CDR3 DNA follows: TGTGCCAGCAGTGAACAGGGTAGCACAGATACGCAGTATTTT.

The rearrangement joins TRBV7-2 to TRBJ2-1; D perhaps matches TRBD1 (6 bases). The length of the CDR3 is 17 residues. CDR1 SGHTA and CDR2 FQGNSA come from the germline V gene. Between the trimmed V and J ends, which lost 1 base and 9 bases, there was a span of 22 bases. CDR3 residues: CASSLDLGAGWRGEQFF. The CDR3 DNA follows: TGTGCCAGCAGCTTAGATCTGGGGGCCGGTTGGCGTGGTGAGCAGTTCTTC.

The CDR3 is CASSRDRGSYYSNQPQHF. CDR3 nucleotide sequence: TGTGCCAGCAGCCGGGACAGGGGGTCGTACTATAGCAATCAGCCCCAGCATTTT. The chain recombines TRBV28 with TRBJ1-5; 11 nucleotides match TRBD1. The germline CDR1 and CDR2 sequences are MDHEN and SYDVKM. The CDR3 extends over 18 amino acids. J was trimmed by 0 bases and V by 6 bases; bases with no gene match: 10.

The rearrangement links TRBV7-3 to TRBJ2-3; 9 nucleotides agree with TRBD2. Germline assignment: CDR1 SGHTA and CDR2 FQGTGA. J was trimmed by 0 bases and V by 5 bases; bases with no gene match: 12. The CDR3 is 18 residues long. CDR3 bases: TGTGCCAGCAGCGACAGCGGGGGGCTCATCCCTAGCACAGATACGCAGTATTTT. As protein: CASSDSGGLIPSTDTQYF.

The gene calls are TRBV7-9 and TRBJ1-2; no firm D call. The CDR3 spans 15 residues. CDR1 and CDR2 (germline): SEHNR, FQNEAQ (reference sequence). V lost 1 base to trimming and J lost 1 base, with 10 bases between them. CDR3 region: CASSLVGTHNYGYTF. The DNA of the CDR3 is TGTGCCAGCAGCTTAGTTGGCACCCATAACTATGGCTACACCTTC. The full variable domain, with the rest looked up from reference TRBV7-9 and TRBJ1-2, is DTGVSQNPRHKITKRGQNVTFRCDPISEHNRLYWYRQTLGQGPEFLTYFQNEAQLEKSRLLSDRFSAERPKGSFSTLEIQRTEQGDSAMYLCASSLVGTHNYGYTFGSGTRLTVV.

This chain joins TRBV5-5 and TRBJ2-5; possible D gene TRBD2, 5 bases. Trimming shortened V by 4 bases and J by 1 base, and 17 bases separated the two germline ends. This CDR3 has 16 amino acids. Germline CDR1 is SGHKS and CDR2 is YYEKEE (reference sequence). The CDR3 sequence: CASSDAGGLAQETQYF. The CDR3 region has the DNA TGTGCCAGCAGCGACGCAGGCGGGCTGGCCCAAGAGACCCAGTACTTC.

The CDR3 sequence: CASSYGQGREGYTF. CDR3 DNA: TGTGCCAGCAGTTATGGACAGGGCCGGGAAGGCTACACCTTC. The rearrangement links TRBV27 to TRBJ1-2; 8 bases align to TRBD1. Germline V gives CDR1 MNHEY, CDR2 SMNVEV (reference sequence). The CDR3 runs to 14 residues. V was clipped by 4 bases and J by 8 bases; unmatched bases: 9.

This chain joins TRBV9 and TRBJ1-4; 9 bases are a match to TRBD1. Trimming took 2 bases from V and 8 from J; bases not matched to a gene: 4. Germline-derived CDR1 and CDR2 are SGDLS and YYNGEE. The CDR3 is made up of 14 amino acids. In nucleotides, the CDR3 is TGTGCCAGCAGCGTTGGGACAGGGAAGGAAAAACTGTTTTTT. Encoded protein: CASSVGTGKEKLFF.

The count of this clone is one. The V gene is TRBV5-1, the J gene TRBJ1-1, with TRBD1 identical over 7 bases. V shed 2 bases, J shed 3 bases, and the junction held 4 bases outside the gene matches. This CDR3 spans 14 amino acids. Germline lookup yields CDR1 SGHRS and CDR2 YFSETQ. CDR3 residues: CASSFSRGDTEAFF. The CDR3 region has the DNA TGCGCCAGCAGCTTTTCCAGGGGGGACACTGAAGCTTTCTTT.

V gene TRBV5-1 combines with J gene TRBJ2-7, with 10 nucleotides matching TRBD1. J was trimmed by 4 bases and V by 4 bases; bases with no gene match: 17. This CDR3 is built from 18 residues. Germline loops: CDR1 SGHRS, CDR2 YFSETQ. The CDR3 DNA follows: TGCGCCAGCAGCGGGGGTACGGTACCGGGACAGGGGACTTACGAGCAGTACTTC. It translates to CASSGGTVPGQGTYEQYF.

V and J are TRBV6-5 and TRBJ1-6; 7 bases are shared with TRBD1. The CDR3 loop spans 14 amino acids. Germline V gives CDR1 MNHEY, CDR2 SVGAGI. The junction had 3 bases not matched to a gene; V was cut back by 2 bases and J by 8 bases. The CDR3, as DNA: TGTGCCAGCAGTTACGGGGACAGATATTCACCCCTCCACTTT. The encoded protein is CASSYGDRYSPLHF.

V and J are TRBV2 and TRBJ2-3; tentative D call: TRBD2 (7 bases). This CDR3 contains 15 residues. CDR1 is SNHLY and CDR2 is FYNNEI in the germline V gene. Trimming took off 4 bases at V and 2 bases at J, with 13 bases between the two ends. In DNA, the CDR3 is TGTGCCAGCAGTGGGGGGGGGCAGTACACAGATACGCAGTATTTT. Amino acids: CASSGGGQYTDTQYF.

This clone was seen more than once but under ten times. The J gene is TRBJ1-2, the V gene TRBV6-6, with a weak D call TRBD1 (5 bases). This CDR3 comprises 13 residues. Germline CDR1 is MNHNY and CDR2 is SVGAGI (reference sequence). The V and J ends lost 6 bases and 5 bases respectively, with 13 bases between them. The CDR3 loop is CASSPAGGYGYTF. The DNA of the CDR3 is TGTGCCAGCAGCCCGGCGGGGGGGTATGGCTACACCTTC.

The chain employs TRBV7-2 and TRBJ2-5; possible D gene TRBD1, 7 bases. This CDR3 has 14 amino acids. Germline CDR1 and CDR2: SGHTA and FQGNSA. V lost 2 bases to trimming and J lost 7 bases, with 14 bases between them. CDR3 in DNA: TGTGCCAGCAGCTTATTCAGGGGGGCGGGGACCCAGTACTTC. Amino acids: CASSLFRGAGTQYF.

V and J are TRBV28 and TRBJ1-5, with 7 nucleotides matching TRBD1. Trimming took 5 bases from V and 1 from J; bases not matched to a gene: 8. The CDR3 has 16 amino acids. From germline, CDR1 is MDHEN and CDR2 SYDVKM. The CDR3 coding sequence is TGTGCCAGCAGTCCATGGGGACAGCAGAGCAATCAGCCCCAGCATTTT. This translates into CASSPWGQQSNQPQHF.

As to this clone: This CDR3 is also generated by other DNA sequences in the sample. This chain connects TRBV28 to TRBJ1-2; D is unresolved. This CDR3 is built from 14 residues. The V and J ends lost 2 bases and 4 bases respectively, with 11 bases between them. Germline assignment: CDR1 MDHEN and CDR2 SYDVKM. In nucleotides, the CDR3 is TGTGCCAGCAGTTTAGCGACAATGCCCTATGGCTACACCTTC. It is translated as CASSLATMPYGYTF.

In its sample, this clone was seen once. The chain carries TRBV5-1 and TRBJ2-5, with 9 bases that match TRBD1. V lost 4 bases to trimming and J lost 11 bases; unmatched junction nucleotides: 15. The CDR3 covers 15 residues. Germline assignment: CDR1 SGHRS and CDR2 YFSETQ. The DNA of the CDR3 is TGCGCCAGCAGCGTGACAGGGGGAGGGGATCTCAAGCAGTACTTC. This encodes CASSVTGGGDLKQYF. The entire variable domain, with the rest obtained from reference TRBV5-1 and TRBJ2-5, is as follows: KAGVTQTPRYLIKTRGQQVTLSCSPISGHRSVSWYQQTPGQGLQFLFEYFSETQRNKGNFPGRFSGRQFSNSRSEMNVSTLELGDSALYLCASSVTGGGDLKQYFGPGTRLLVL.

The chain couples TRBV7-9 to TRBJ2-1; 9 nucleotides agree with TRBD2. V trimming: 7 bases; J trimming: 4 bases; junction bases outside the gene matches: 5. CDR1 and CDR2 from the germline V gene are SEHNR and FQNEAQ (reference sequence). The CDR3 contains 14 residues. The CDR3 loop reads CASTLAGRYNEQFF. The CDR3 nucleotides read TGTGCCAGCACGCTAGCGGGGAGATACAATGAGCAGTTCTTC.

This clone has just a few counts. As DNA, the CDR3 is TGTGCCACCAGCAGGGACAGGGTTCCAAACTATGGCTACACCTTC. This gives the protein CATSRDRVPNYGYTF. The rearrangement links TRBV15 to TRBJ1-2, with 8 positions matching TRBD1. Germline V gives CDR1 LNHNV, CDR2 YYDKDF (reference sequence). Losses at the gene ends were 3 bases for V and 2 bases for J; bases not matched to a gene: 5. CDR3 length: 15 residues. Full variable domain (outside the CDR3, taken from reference TRBV15 and TRBJ1-2): DAMVIQNPRYQVTQFGKPVTLSCSQTLNHNVMYWYQQKSSQAPKLLFHYYDKDFNNEADTPDNFQSRRPNTSFCFLDIRSPGLGDTAMYLCATSRDRVPNYGYTFGSGTRLTVV.

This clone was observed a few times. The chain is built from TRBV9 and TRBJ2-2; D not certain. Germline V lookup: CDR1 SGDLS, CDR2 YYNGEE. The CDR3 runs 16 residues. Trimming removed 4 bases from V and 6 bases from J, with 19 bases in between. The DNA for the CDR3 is TGTGCCAGCAGCCCACTCCCCACGAGTACGGCCGGGGAGCTGTTTTTT. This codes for CASSPLPTSTAGELFF.

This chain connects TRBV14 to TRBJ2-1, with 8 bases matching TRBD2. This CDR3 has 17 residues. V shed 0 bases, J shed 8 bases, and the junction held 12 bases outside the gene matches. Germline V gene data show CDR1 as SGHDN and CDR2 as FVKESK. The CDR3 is CASSQDQGGGRRDEQFF. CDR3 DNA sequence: TGTGCCAGCAGCCAAGATCAGGGCGGGGGGCGACGCGATGAGCAGTTCTTC. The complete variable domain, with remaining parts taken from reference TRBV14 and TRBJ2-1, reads EAGVTQFPSHSVIEKGQTVTLRCDPISGHDNLYWYRRVMGKEIKFLLHFVKESKQDESGMPNNRFLAERTGGTYSTLKVQPAELEDSGVYFCASSQDQGGGRRDEQFFGPGTRLTVL.

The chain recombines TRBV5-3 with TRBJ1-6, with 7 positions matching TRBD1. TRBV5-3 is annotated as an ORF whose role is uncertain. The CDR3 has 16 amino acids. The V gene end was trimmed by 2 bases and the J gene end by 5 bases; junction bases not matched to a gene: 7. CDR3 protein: CARSFPRQGHNSPLHF. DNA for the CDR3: TGTGCCAGAAGCTTCCCCCGACAGGGCCATAATTCACCCCTCCACTTT.

CDR3 region: CSAIDRDYNEQYF. The CDR3 region has the DNA TGCAGCGCGATTGACAGGGATTATAACGAGCAGTACTTC. This chain connects TRBV29-1 to TRBJ2-7; TRBD1 agrees at 7 bases. The length of the CDR3 is 13 residues. The germline V gene encodes CDR1 SQVTM and CDR2 ANQGSEA. V lost 7 bases, J lost 5 bases, and 11 bases stayed unmatched.

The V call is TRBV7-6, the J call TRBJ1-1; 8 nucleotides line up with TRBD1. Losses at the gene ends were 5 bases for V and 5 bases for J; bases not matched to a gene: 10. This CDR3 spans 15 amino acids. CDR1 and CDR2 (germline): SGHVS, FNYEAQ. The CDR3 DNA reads TGTGCCAGCAGCCCCAGGGGGCAATCGGGTACTGAAGCTTTCTTT. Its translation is CASSPRGQSGTEAFF.

The CDR3 nucleotides are TGTGCCAGCAGAAGGGGACAGGCCACAGATACGCAGTATTTT. It encodes CASRRGQATDTQYF. This chain uses TRBV6-6 with TRBJ2-3; 8 bases map to TRBD1. The CDR3 runs 14 residues. The trim removed 6 bases at V and 2 bases at J, leaving 4 bases unmatched. In germline, CDR1 is MNHNY, CDR2 SVGAGI (reference sequence).

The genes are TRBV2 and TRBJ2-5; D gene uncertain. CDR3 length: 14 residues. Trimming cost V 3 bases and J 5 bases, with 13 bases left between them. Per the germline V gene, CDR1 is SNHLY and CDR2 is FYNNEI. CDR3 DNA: TGTGCCAGCAGTGATCACCCACCGCGGGAGACCCAGTACTTC. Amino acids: CASSDHPPRETQYF.

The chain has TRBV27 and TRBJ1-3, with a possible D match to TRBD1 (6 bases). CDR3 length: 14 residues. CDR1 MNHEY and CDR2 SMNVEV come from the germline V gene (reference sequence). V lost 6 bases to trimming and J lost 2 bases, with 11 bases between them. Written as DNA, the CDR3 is TGTGCCAGCAGACTACAGGGTACTGGAAACACCATATATTTT. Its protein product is CASRLQGTGNTIYF.

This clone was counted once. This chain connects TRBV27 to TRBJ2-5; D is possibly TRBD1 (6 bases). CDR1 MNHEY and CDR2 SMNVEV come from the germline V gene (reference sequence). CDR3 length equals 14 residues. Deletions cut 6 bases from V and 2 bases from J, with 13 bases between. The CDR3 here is CASRKQGVQETQYF. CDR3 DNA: TGTGCCAGCAGGAAACAGGGTGTACAAGAGACCCAGTACTTC.

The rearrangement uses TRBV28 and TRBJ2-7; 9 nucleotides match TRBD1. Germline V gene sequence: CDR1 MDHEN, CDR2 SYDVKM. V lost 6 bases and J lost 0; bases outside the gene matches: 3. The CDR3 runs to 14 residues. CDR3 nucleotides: TGTGCCAGCAGCGCGACAGGGGGCTCCTACGAGCAGTACTTC. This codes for CASSATGGSYEQYF.

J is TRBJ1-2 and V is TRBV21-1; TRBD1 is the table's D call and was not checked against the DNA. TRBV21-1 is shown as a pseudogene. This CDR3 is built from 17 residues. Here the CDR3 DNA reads TGTGCCAGCCATCCGAGAACCGGGACAGCGCGGCCTCCTGGCTACACCTTC. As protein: CASHPRTGTARPPGYTF.

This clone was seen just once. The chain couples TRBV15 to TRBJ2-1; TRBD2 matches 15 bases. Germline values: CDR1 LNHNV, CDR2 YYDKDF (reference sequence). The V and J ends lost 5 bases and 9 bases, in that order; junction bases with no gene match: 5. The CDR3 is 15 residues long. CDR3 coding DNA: TGTGCCACCAGCGCGGGACTAGCGGGGGGTCTTGAGCAGTTCTTC. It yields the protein CATSAGLAGGLEQFF.